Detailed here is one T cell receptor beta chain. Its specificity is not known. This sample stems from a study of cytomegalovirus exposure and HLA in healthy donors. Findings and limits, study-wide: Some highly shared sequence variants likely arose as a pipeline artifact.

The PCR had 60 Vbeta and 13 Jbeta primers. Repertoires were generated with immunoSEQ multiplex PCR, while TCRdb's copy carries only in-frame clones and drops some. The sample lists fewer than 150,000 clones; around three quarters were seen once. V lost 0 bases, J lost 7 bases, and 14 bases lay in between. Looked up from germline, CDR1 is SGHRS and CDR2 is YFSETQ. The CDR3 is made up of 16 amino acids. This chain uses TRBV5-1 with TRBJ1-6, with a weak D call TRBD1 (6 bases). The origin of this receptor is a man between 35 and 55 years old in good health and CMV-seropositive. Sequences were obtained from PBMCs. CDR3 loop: CASSLAAGATNSPLHF. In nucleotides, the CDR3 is TGCGCCAGCAGCTTGGCAGCAGGGGCCACCAATTCACCCCTCCACTTT.